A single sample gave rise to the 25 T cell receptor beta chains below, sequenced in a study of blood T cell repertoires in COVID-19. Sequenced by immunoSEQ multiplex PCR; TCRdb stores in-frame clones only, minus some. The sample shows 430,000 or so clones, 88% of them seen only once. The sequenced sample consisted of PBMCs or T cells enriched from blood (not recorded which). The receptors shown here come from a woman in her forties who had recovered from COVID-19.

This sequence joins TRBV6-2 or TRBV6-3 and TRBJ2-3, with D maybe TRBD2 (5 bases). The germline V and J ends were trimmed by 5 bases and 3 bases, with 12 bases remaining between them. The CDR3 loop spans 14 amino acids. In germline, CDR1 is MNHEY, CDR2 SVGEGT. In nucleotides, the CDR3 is TGTGCCAGCAGTAAAAAGCGGATAACAGATACGCAGTATTTT. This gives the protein CASSKKRITDTQYF.

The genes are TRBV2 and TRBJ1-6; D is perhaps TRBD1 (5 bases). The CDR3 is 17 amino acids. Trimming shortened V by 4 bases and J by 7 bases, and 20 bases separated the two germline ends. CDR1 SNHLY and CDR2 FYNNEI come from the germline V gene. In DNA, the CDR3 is TGTGCCAGCAGTGTTTCCTTTCTTGGCGCAGGGAATTCACCCCTCCACTTT. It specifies CASSVSFLGAGNSPLHF.

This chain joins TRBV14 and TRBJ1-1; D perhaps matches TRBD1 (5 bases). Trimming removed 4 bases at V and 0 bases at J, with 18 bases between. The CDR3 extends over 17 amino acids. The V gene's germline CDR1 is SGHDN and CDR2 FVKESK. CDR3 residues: CASSRSGVRYMNTEAFF. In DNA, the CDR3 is TGTGCCAGCAGCCGTTCGGGGGTTAGGTACATGAACACTGAAGCTTTCTTT.

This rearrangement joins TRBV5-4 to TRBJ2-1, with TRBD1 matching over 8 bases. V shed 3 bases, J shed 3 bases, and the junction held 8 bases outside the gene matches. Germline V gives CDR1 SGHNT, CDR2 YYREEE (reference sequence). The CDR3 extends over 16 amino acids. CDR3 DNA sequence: TGTGCCAGCAGCTCACCAGGGGGCGCAGGCTACAATGAGCAGTTCTTC. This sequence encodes CASSSPGGAGYNEQFF. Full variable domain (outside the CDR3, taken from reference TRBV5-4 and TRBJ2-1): ETGVTQSPTHLIKTRGQQVTLRCSSQSGHNTVSWYQQALGQGPQFIFQYYREEENGRGNFPPRFSGLQFPNYSSELNVNALELDDSALYLCASSSPGGAGYNEQFFGPGTRLTVL.

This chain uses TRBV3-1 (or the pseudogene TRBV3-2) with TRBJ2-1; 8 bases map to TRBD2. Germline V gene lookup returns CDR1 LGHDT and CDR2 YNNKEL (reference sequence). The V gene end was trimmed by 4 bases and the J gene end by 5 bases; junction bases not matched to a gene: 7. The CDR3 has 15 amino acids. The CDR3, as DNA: TGTGCCAGCAGCCTTCCGGGACTAGGAAACAATGAGCAGTTCTTC. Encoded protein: CASSLPGLGNNEQFF.

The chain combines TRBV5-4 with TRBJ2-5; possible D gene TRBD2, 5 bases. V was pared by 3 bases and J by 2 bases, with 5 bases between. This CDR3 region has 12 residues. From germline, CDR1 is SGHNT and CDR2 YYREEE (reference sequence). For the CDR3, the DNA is TGTGCCAGCAGCTCGGGACAAGAGACCCAGTACTTC. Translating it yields CASSSGQETQYF. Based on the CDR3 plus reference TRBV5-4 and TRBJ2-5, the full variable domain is ETGVTQSPTHLIKTRGQQVTLRCSSQSGHNTVSWYQQALGQGPQFIFQYYREEENGRGNFPPRFSGLQFPNYSSELNVNALELDDSALYLCASSSGQETQYFGPGTRLLVL.

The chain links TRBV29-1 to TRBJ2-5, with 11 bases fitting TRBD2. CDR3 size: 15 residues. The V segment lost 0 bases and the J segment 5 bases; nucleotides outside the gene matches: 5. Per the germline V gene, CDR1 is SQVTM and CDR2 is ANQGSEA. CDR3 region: CSVEDSGRAWETQYF. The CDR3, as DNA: TGCAGCGTTGAAGATAGCGGGAGGGCCTGGGAGACCCAGTACTTC.

The DNA for the CDR3 is TGTGCCAGCAGCCAATTGGGGCTTATCGGGGAGCAGTACTTC. This gives the protein CASSQLGLIGEQYF. The chain uses TRBV3-1 (or the pseudogene TRBV3-2) and TRBJ2-7; a possible D gene is TRBD1 (5 bases). CDR1 is LGHDT, CDR2 YNNKEL, per germline (reference sequence). The CDR3 contains 14 residues. V lost 2 bases and J 7 bases, leaving 15 bases between the germline ends.

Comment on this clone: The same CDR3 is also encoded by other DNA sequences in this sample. The CDR3 DNA reads TGTGCCAGCAGCTACTATTATGGCTACACCTTC. As protein: CASSYYYGYTF. The rearrangement uses TRBV2 and TRBJ1-2; D not certain. The CDR3 contains 11 residues. The germline gives CDR1 SNHLY, CDR2 FYNNEI. V lost 6 bases and J lost 5, with 7 bases in between.

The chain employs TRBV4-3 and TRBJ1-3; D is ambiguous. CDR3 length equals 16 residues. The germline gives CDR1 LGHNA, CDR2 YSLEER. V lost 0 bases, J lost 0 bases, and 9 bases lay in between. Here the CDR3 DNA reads TGCGCCAGCAGCCAAGATCGGAGGGTCTCTGGAAACACCATATATTTT. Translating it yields CASSQDRRVSGNTIYF.

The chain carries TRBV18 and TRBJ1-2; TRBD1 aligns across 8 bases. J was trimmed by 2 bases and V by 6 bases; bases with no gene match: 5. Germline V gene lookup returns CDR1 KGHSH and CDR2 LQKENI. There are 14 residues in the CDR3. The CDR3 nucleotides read TGTGCCAGCTCCCAGGGACAGGACAACTATGGCTACACCTTC. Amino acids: CASSQGQDNYGYTF.

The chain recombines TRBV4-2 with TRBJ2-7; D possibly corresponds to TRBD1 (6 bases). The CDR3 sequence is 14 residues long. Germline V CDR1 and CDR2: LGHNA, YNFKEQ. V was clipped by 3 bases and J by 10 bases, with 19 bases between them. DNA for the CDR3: TGTGCCAGCAGCCATGGACAGCAGGTTGGTGGTCAGTACTTC. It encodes CASSHGQQVGGQYF.

CDR3 region: CASSVAPSRNSYEQYF. CDR3 bases: TGTGCCAGCAGCGTAGCTCCTAGCCGGAATTCCTACGAGCAGTACTTC. The chain links TRBV9 to TRBJ2-7; TRBD2 might be the D (5 bases). Germline loops: CDR1 SGDLS, CDR2 YYNGEE. This CDR3 region has 16 residues. V shed 0 bases and J shed 1 base, with 14 bases lying between them.

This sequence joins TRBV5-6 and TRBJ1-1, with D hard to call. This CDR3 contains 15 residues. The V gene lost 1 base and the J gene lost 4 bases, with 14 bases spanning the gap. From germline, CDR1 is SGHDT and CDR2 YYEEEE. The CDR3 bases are TGTGCCAGCAGCTTGCTTACGGGGAGGATCACTGAAGCTTTCTTT. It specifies CASSLLTGRITEAFF. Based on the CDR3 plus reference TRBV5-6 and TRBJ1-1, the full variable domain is DAGVTQSPTHLIKTRGQQVTLRCSPKSGHDTVSWYQQALGQGPQFIFQYYEEEERQRGNFPDRFSGHQFPNYSSELNVNALLLGDSALYLCASSLLTGRITEAFFGQGTRLTVV.

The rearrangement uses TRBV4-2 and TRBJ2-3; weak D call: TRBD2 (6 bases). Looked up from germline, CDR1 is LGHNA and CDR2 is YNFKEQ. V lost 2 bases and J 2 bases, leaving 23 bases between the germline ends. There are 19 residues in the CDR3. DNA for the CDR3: TGTGCCAGCAGCCAAACTGGGGTCGGACTATTCCGCCCCACAGATACGCAGTATTTT. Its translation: CASSQTGVGLFRPTDTQYF.

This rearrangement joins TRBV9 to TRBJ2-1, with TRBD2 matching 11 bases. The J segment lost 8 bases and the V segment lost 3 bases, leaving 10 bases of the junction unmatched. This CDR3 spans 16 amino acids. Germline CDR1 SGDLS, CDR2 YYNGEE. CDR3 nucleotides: TGTGCCAGCAGCGCAATAGCGGGAGGGCCCTCCGATGAGCAGTTCTTC. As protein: CASSAIAGGPSDEQFF.

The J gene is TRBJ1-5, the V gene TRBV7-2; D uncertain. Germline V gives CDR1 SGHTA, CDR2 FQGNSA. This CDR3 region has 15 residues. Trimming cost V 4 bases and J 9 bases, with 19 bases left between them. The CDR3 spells CASSSNSQEYLPQHF. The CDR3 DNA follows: TGTGCCAGCAGCTCAAACTCGCAGGAATATTTGCCCCAGCATTTT.

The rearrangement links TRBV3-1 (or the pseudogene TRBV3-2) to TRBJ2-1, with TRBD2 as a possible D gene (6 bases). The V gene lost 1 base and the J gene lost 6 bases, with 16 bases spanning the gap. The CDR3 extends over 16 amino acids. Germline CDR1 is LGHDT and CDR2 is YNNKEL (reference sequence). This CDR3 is CASSQGTILGGNEQFF. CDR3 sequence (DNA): TGTGCCAGCAGCCAAGGAACGATTCTGGGGGGCAATGAGCAGTTCTTC.

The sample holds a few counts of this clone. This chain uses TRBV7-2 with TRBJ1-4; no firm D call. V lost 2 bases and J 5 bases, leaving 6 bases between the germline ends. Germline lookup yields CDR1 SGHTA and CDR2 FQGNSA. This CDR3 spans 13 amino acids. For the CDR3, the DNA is TGTGCCAGCAGCTTAAACGGGAATGAAAAACTGTTTTTT. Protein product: CASSLNGNEKLFF.

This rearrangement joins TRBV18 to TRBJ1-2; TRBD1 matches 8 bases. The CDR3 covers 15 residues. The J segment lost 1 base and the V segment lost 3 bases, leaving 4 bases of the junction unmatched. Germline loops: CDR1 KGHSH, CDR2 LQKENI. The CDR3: CASSPTGVVNYGYTF. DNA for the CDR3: TGTGCCAGCTCACCGACAGGGGTGGTTAACTATGGCTACACCTTC.

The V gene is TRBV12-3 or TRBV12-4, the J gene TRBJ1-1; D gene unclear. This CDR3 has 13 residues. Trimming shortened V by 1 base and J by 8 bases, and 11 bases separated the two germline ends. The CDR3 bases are TGTGCCAGCAGTTTAGTAATGGCGGAAGAAGCTTTCTTT. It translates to CASSLVMAEEAFF.

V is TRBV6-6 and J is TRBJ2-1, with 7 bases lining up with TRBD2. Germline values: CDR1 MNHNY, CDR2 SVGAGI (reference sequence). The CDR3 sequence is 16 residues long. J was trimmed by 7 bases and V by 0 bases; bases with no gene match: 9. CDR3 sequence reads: CASSYSLAGERNEQFF. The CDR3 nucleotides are TGTGCCAGCAGTTACTCACTGGCGGGAGAGAGGAATGAGCAGTTCTTC.

CDR3 loop: CASSPGGSNQPQHF. Here the CDR3 DNA reads TGCGCCAGCAGCCCGGGGGGTAGCAATCAGCCCCAGCATTTT. V is TRBV4-1 and J is TRBJ1-5; maybe TRBD1 (5 bases). The CDR3 is 14 residues long. Between the trimmed V and J ends, which lost 4 bases and 0 bases, there was a span of 7 bases. In germline, CDR1 is MGHRA, CDR2 YSYEKL.

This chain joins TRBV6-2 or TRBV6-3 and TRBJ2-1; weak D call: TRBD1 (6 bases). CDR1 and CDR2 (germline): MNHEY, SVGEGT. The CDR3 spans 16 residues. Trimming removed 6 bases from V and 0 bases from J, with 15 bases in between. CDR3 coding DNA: TGTGCCAGCAGCGCAGGGGATTCCTACTCCTACAATGAGCAGTTCTTC. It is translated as CASSAGDSYSYNEQFF.

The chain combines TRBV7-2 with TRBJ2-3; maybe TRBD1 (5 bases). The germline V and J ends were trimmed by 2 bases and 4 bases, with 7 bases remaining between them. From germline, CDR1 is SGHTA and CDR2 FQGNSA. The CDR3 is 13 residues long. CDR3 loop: CASSLQGADTQYF. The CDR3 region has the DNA TGTGCCAGCAGCTTACAGGGTGCAGATACGCAGTATTTT.